The next 22 T cell receptor beta chains were all read from a single sample in a study of cytomegalovirus exposure and HLA in healthy donors (dated by TCRdb to 2015 to 2018). The library was generated by the immunoSEQ multiplex PCR assay. A mixture of 60 forward primers for TCR Vbeta segments and 13 reverse primers for TCR Jbeta segments was used in the multiplex PCR. TCRdb provides this immuneACCESS table in a form limited to in-frame rearrangements. Some clones are lacking; in checked studies, under half of them reflect an unresolved V gene, and why the rest are absent is not known. The sample yields about 150,000 clones; about 75% were counted once. 7% of the sample is held by the ten biggest clonotypes. The sample consisted of PBMCs. These receptors came from a man aged 30 to 39 in good health and CMV-seronegative.

CDR3 sequence: CASSFTGSQETQYF. For the CDR3, the DNA is TGTGCCAGCAGCTTCACAGGGTCCCAAGAGACCCAGTACTTC. The rearrangement joins TRBV11-2 to TRBJ2-5, with D perhaps matching TRBD1 (6 bases). Between the trimmed V and J ends, which lost 3 bases and 1 base, there was a span of 9 bases. Germline V gene lookup returns CDR1 SGHAT and CDR2 FQNNGV. There are 14 residues in the CDR3.

The rearrangement links TRBV30 to TRBJ2-7, with D maybe TRBD2 (5 bases). Looked up from germline, CDR1 is GTSNPN and CDR2 is SVGIG (reference sequence). The CDR3 length is 14 residues. Trimming left V 0 bases short and J 2 bases short, with 11 bases between. The CDR3, as DNA: TGTGCCTGGAGTGTAGGAGGAGTAACCTACGAGCAGTACTTC. Translated: CAWSVGGVTYEQYF.

The sample holds a few counts of this clone. The chain has TRBV7-2 and TRBJ1-5, with a tentative D call TRBD1 (5 bases). This CDR3 comprises 14 residues. CDR1 is SGHTA and CDR2 is FQGNSA in the germline V gene. V was shortened by 0 bases and J by 6 bases, with 9 bases between the two germline ends. The CDR3 spells CASSLAGVGQPQHF. The CDR3 DNA follows: TGTGCCAGCAGCTTAGCAGGGGTAGGTCAGCCCCAGCATTTT.

The V and J genes are TRBV18 and TRBJ2-7; 8 bases line up with TRBD2. Germline lookup yields CDR1 KGHSH and CDR2 LQKENI. The CDR3 covers 16 residues. With 9 bases clipped from V and 2 bases from J, the junction kept 15 bases outside the gene matches. CDR3 protein: CASSLLRSGITYEQYF. The CDR3 coding sequence is TGTGCCAGTTCTCTTCTGCGTAGCGGGATCACCTACGAGCAGTACTTC. The full variable domain, completed using reference TRBV18 and TRBJ2-7, is NAGVMQNPRHLVRRRGQEARLRCSPMKGHSHVYWYRQLPEEGLKFMVYLQKENIIDESGMPKERFSAEFPKEGPSILRIQQVVRGDSAAYFCASSLLRSGITYEQYFGPGTRLTVT.

The rearrangement links TRBV7-2 to TRBJ2-1; 14 bases map to TRBD2. The CDR3 has 13 amino acids. V was clipped by 5 bases and J by 13 bases; unmatched bases: 4. In germline, CDR1 is SGHTA, CDR2 FQGNSA. CDR3 DNA sequence: TGTGCCAGCAGCACTGGACTAGCGGGAGGTCAGTTCTTC. Amino acids: CASSTGLAGGQFF.

The chain recombines TRBV5-4 with TRBJ2-1, with 13 bases aligning to TRBD2. Trimming took 4 bases from V and 6 from J; bases not matched to a gene: 4. CDR3 length: 15 residues. CDR1 and CDR2 (germline): SGHNT, YYREEE (reference sequence). CDR3 protein: CASSPGLAGLNEQFF. In DNA form, the CDR3 reads TGTGCCAGCAGCCCGGGACTAGCGGGACTCAATGAGCAGTTCTTC.

This clone was seen a handful of times. The chain carries TRBV9 and TRBJ2-1; TRBD1 matches at 8 bases. The germline V gene has CDR1 SGDLS and CDR2 YYNGEE. Trimming cost V 1 base and J 8 bases; bases outside gene matches: 17. The CDR3 contains 18 residues. CDR3 nucleotide sequence: TGTGCCAGCAGCGTAAGGGTCGACAGGTCCCCAGGGGGCGATGAGCAGTTCTTC. Translation gives CASSVRVDRSPGGDEQFF.

The chain joins TRBV5-8 to TRBJ1-2; perhaps TRBD1 as D (6 bases). CDR1 is SGHTS, CDR2 YDEGEE, per germline. Trimming stripped 7 bases from V and 3 bases from J, with 19 bases between. The CDR3 length is 15 residues. DNA for the CDR3: TGTGCCAGCTGGATTACTGGGGGCCTCGACTATGGCTACACCTTC. Translation: CASWITGGLDYGYTF.

This clone has just one count. A read error may produce the germline difference seen at one junction end. The chain combines TRBV10-3 with TRBJ2-2; perhaps TRBD1 as D (7 bases). From germline, CDR1 is ENHRY and CDR2 SYGVKD. The CDR3 runs to 16 residues. The CDR3 DNA sequence: TGTGCCGTCAGTGAGTCTTCAGGGGGGCACACCGGGGAGCTGTTTTTT. Its protein is CAVSESSGGHTGELFF.

V and J are TRBV15 and TRBJ2-5; 9 positions match TRBD1. The assigned J gene may be wrong: the sequence end matches TRBJ2-7 better. The germline V gene encodes CDR1 LNHNV and CDR2 YYDKDF (reference sequence). This CDR3 contains 16 residues. CDR3 loop: CATSRVDPWTGDEQYF. The CDR3 DNA sequence: TGTGCCACCAGCAGAGTAGACCCCTGGACAGGGGACGAGCAGTACTTC.

This clone appeared a few times. This chain connects TRBV19 to TRBJ1-1; D possibly corresponds to TRBD1 (5 bases). CDR3 length equals 14 residues. V was clipped by 7 bases and J by 8 bases, with 20 bases between them. Germline values: CDR1 LNHDA, CDR2 SQIVND (reference sequence). CDR3 coding DNA: TGTGCCAGTATTAGGGGCCGCGGGGATTTCGAAGCTTTCTTT. It is translated as CASIRGRGDFEAFF.

The chain joins TRBV20-1 to TRBJ2-7; 10 positions agree with TRBD1. The CDR3 totals 11 residues. Germline values: CDR1 DFQATT, CDR2 SNEGSKA (reference sequence). This CDR3 reads CGGDRGYEQYF. The CDR3, as DNA: TGCGGCGGGGACAGGGGCTACGAGCAGTACTTC.

The chain couples TRBV9 to TRBJ2-1; TRBD2 matches 13 bases. The CDR3 runs 17 residues. The V and J ends lost 4 bases and 0 bases, in that order; junction bases with no gene match: 4. Germline V gene data show CDR1 as SGDLS and CDR2 as YYNGEE. CDR3 sequence (DNA): TGTGCCAGCAGCTCCCGGACTAGCGGGAGCTCCTACAATGAGCAGTTCTTC. It translates to CASSSRTSGSSYNEQFF.

The chain is built from TRBV19 and TRBJ2-3, with 7 bases fitting TRBD2. V shed 6 bases, J shed 4 bases, and the junction held 7 bases outside the gene matches. CDR1 is LNHDA and CDR2 is SQIVND in the germline V gene (reference sequence). The CDR3 consists of 14 residues. The CDR3 nucleotides read TGTGCCAGTAGCAAAACTAGCGCCGCAGATACGCAGTATTTT. This encodes CASSKTSAADTQYF.

CDR3 coding DNA: TGTGCCAGCAGGACAGGGGGCCTAAACACTGAAGCTTTCTTT. It yields the protein CASRTGGLNTEAFF. The J gene is TRBJ1-1, the V gene TRBV6-5; 10 bases fit TRBD1. This CDR3 comprises 14 residues. In germline, CDR1 is MNHEY, CDR2 SVGAGI. The V segment lost 6 bases and the J segment 2 bases; nucleotides outside the gene matches: 3.

The chain combines TRBV7-2 with TRBJ2-5; tentatively, D is TRBD2 (6 bases). Trimming took off 8 bases at V and 1 base at J, with 11 bases between the two ends. From germline, CDR1 is SGHTA and CDR2 FQGNSA. This CDR3 contains 13 residues. The CDR3 loop reads CASGRRAQETQYF. The DNA of the CDR3 is TGTGCCAGCGGGAGGCGAGCCCAAGAGACCCAGTACTTC.

This chain links TRBV27 with TRBJ2-2; TRBD1 is a possible D gene (6 bases). Germline assignment: CDR1 MNHEY and CDR2 SMNVEV (reference sequence). Trimming pared 10 bases from V and 5 bases from J, leaving 11 bases between. The CDR3 runs to 12 residues. CDR3: CATLGGTGELFF. The DNA for the CDR3 is TGTGCCACCCTAGGGGGAACCGGGGAGCTGTTTTTT.

This chain uses TRBV19 with TRBJ1-1; 7 positions agree with TRBD1. The germline gives CDR1 LNHDA, CDR2 SQIVND (reference sequence). With V trimmed by 3 bases and J by 0 bases, 1 base remained unmatched. The CDR3 loop spans 14 amino acids. The CDR3 loop reads CASSIGTVNTEAFF. CDR3 in DNA: TGTGCCAGTAGTATCGGGACAGTGAACACTGAAGCTTTCTTT.

CDR3 residues: CASSLGDRGHEQYF. For the CDR3, the DNA is TGTGCCAGCAGCTTAGGAGACAGGGGTCACGAGCAGTACTTC. The rearrangement links TRBV11-2 to TRBJ2-5; TRBD1 matches 8 bases. The assigned J gene may be wrong: the sequence end matches TRBJ2-7 better. The CDR3 totals 14 residues. Germline loops: CDR1 SGHAT, CDR2 FQNNGV.

The chain combines TRBV7-9 with TRBJ2-1; D perhaps matches TRBD2 (6 bases). The germline CDR1 and CDR2 sequences are SEHNR and FQNEAQ (reference sequence). Trimming removed 2 bases from V and 8 bases from J, with 16 bases in between. The CDR3 extends over 15 amino acids. Here the CDR3 DNA reads TGTGCCAGCAGCTTAAAGGGAGGAGGGTTACATGAGCAGTTCTTC. It specifies CASSLKGGGLHEQFF.

The rearrangement joins TRBV7-8 to TRBJ1-5, with no clear D. Trimming left V 5 bases short and J 3 bases short, with 14 bases between. This CDR3 is 15 amino acids long. The germline CDR1 and CDR2 sequences are SGHVS and FQNEAQ. For the CDR3, the DNA is TGTGCCAGCAGCCCCGGACCCGGGAACAATCAGCCCCAGCATTTT. It is translated as CASSPGPGNNQPQHF.

A note on this clone: Additional DNA sequences in this sample encode the identical CDR3. The chain recombines TRBV5-1 with TRBJ2-7; 7 bases map to TRBD1. This CDR3 contains 14 residues. The germline CDR1 and CDR2 sequences are SGHRS and YFSETQ. The trim removed 4 bases at V and 0 bases at J, leaving 4 bases unmatched. The CDR3 loop is CASSLRQGSYEQYF. The DNA of the CDR3 is TGCGCCAGCAGCCTCCGACAGGGCTCCTACGAGCAGTACTTC. Full variable domain (outside the CDR3, taken from reference TRBV5-1 and TRBJ2-7): KAGVTQTPRYLIKTRGQQVTLSCSPISGHRSVSWYQQTPGQGLQFLFEYFSETQRNKGNFPGRFSGRQFSNSRSEMNVSTLELGDSALYLCASSLRQGSYEQYFGPGTRLTVT.